These 29 T cell receptor beta chains were all obtained from the same sample, sequenced in a study of spatial heterogeneity in lung cancer. Their specific antigens are unknown. Regarding the study as a whole: Counts that tracked tumor mutation counts were those of expanded intratumoral alpha and beta TCRs.

TCRdb reanalysed the 5' RACE reads using MiXCR and keeps one entry per CDR3 protein. The table includes 7,000 or so distinct CDR3 sequences, more than 6.5% detected once. Time point noted: sample taken at primary tumor resection. This specimen was lung tumor tissue, taken at surgery. The source of these receptors is a male donor with early-stage non-small cell lung cancer.

This clonotype was counted between two and nine times. J is TRBJ2-3 and V is TRBV28; weak D call: TRBD2 (5 bases). The germline CDR1 and CDR2 sequences are MDHEN and SYDVKM. The CDR3 length is 17 residues. The V and J ends lost 1 base and 0 bases respectively, with 14 bases between them. Written as DNA, the CDR3 is TGTGCCAGCAGTTTATTAGGGCTAGCCGAAAGCACAGATACGCAGTATTTT. This codes for CASSLLGLAESTDTQYF.

This clonotype is deemed medium-sized. This chain uses TRBV5-1 with TRBJ2-5; perhaps D is TRBD1 or TRBD2 (5 bases each). V lost 1 base and J lost 5, with 12 bases in between. Per the germline V gene, CDR1 is SGHRS and CDR2 is YFSETQ. The CDR3 covers 14 residues. The CDR3 DNA is TGCGCCAGCAGCTTGTCCCAGGGAGCGGAGACCCAGTACTTC. This gives the protein CASSLSQGAETQYF.

The table lists this clonotype with a few counts. The chain links TRBV11-3 to TRBJ2-2, with 10 bases aligning to TRBD1. The CDR3 consists of 14 residues. V trimming: 1 base; J trimming: 12 bases; junction bases outside the gene matches: 5. CDR1 and CDR2 (germline): SGHNT, YENEEA. The CDR3 protein is CASSLGSDRGKLFF. In DNA, the CDR3 is TGTGCCAGCAGCTTAGGATCGGACAGGGGGAAGCTGTTTTTT.

This clonotype was counted at least ten times. The rearrangement joins TRBV10-1 to TRBJ2-2; 9 nucleotides line up with TRBD2. This CDR3 is 16 amino acids long. After removal of 0 bases from V and 6 bases from J, the junction contained 5 bases not matched to a gene. Per the germline V gene, CDR1 is WNHNN and CDR2 is SYGVQD (reference sequence). The CDR3 nucleotides read TGCGCCAGCAGTGAGTCGGAGCTAGCGGGATCCGGGGAGCTGTTTTTT. Translation gives CASSESELAGSGELFF.

This clonotype is deemed medium-sized. The chain employs TRBV20-1 and TRBJ2-7; possibly TRBD1 or TRBD2 for D (6 bases each). V dropped 6 bases and J dropped 7 bases, with 19 bases sitting between them. This CDR3 comprises 13 residues. CDR1 DFQATT and CDR2 SNEGSKA come from the germline V gene (reference sequence). The CDR3 sequence: CSAPRGGRQEQYF. In nucleotides, the CDR3 is TGCAGTGCCCCTCGTGGGGGGCGGCAGGAGCAGTACTTC.

The sample holds one count of this clonotype. The CDR3 end shows no conserved phenylalanine or tryptophan, and so a read error is likely. This chain uses TRBV18 with TRBJ2-7; 9 bases agree with TRBD1. With 3 bases clipped from V and 4 bases from J, the junction kept 4 bases outside the gene matches. The length of the CDR3 is 14 residues. From germline, CDR1 is KGHSH and CDR2 LQKENI. CDR3 loop: CASSPGTGRYEQYI. CDR3 coding DNA: TGTGCCAGCTCACCGGGGACAGGGAGGTACGAGCAGTACATC.

The rearrangement links TRBV29-1 to TRBJ1-4; TRBD1 aligns across 7 bases. The CDR3 runs to 14 residues. CDR1 is SQVTM, CDR2 ANQGSEA, per germline. Trimming at V came to 7 bases and at J to 10 bases, leaving 15 bases not matched to a gene. The CDR3 region has the DNA TGCAGCGCTGGCGGGGGGACAGACGACGGAAAACTGTTTTTT. This gives the protein CSAGGGTDDGKLFF. The variable domain in full, completed from reference TRBV29-1 and TRBJ1-4, reads SAVISQKPSRDICQRGTSLTIQCQVDSQVTMMFWYRQQPGQSLTLIATANQGSEATYESGFVIDKFPISRPNLTFSTLTVSNMSPEDSSIYLCSAGGGTDDGKLFFGSGTQLSVL.

This clonotype was counted ten times or more. This CDR3 reads CASSSTSAHYEQYF. The DNA for the CDR3 is TGTGCCAGCAGCTCGACTAGCGCCCACTACGAGCAGTACTTC. V and J are TRBV7-8 and TRBJ2-7, with 8 bases lining up with TRBD2. The germline gives CDR1 SGHVS, CDR2 FQNEAQ. CDR3 length equals 14 residues. The V segment lost 4 bases and the J segment 3 bases; nucleotides outside the gene matches: 5. The complete variable domain, with remaining parts taken from reference TRBV7-8 and TRBJ2-7, reads GAGVSQSPRYKVAKRGQDVALRCDPISGHVSLFWYQQALGQGPEFLTYFQNEAQLDKSGLPSDRFFAERPEGSVSTLKIQRTQQEDSAVYLCASSSTSAHYEQYFGPGTRLTVT.

The J gene is TRBJ2-3, the V gene TRBV10-2; 10 positions match TRBD1. The J segment lost 4 bases and the V segment lost 10 bases, leaving 8 bases of the junction unmatched. The length of the CDR3 is 14 residues. Germline-derived CDR1 and CDR2 are WSHSY and SAAADI. In DNA form, the CDR3 reads TGCGCCACAAAGGGACAGGGGCCGGCAGATACGCAGTATTTT. Translation: CATKGQGPADTQYF.

This clonotype occurred many times. V usage is TRBV7-8 and J usage is TRBJ2-2; 10 bases map to TRBD1. Germline CDR1 reads SGHVS; CDR2 reads FQNEAQ. CDR3 size: 16 residues. V shed 7 bases, J shed 4 bases, and the junction held 9 bases outside the gene matches. The CDR3 is CASTPFGTGATGELFF. The CDR3 DNA reads TGTGCCAGCACCCCGTTCGGGACAGGGGCCACCGGGGAGCTGTTTTTT.

This clonotype was seen many times. This chain uses TRBV7-4 with TRBJ2-3; 7 bases line up with TRBD2. There are 17 residues in the CDR3. V was clipped by 8 bases and J by 0 bases; unmatched bases: 14. The germline CDR1 and CDR2 sequences are SGHVT and SQSDAQ. Here the CDR3 DNA reads TGTGCCAGCGGTCGGCCCTCTAGCGGACCTAGCACAGATACGCAGTATTTT. Protein sequence: CASGRPSSGPSTDTQYF. Full variable domain (outside the CDR3, taken from reference TRBV7-4 and TRBJ2-3): GAGVSQSPRYKVAKRGRDVALRCDSISGHVTLYWYRQTLGQGSEVLTYSQSDAQRDKSGRPSGRFSAERPERSVSTLKIQRTEQGDSAVYLCASGRPSSGPSTDTQYFGPGTRLTVL.

This clonotype has ten or more counts. J is TRBJ2-2 and V is TRBV5-1; possible D gene TRBD2, 5 bases. Germline V lookup: CDR1 SGHRS, CDR2 YFSETQ. This CDR3 has 16 residues. Trimming removed 0 bases at V and 3 bases at J, with 12 bases between. CDR3 protein: CASSLVPRGDTGELFF. The CDR3 DNA sequence: TGCGCCAGCAGCTTGGTTCCACGGGGAGACACCGGGGAGCTGTTTTTT.

This rearrangement joins TRBV29-1 to TRBJ1-2; 7 bases are shared with TRBD1. The CDR3 extends over 11 amino acids. In germline, CDR1 is SQVTM, CDR2 ANQGSEA. V lost 7 bases and J lost 8; bases outside the gene matches: 7. The CDR3 DNA follows: TGCAGCGCTACAGGGGATCAGGGCTACACCTTC. It is translated as CSATGDQGYTF.

Ten or more counts support this clonotype. CDR3 in DNA: TGCGCCAGCGCCAATAGCGGGGACACAGATACGCAGTATTTT. Translating it yields CASANSGDTDTQYF. This rearrangement joins TRBV5-1 to TRBJ2-3; TRBD2 aligns across 8 bases. Looked up from germline, CDR1 is SGHRS and CDR2 is YFSETQ. V lost 7 bases and J lost 2; bases outside the gene matches: 6. This CDR3 comprises 14 residues.

The chain recombines TRBV20-1 with TRBJ2-2; D call uncertain. The V gene's germline CDR1 is DFQATT and CDR2 SNEGSKA (reference sequence). The V and J ends lost 3 bases and 1 base respectively, with 3 bases between them. This CDR3 spans 12 amino acids. CDR3 sequence reads: CSARENTGELFF. The CDR3 nucleotides read TGCAGTGCTAGGGAGAACACCGGGGAGCTGTTTTTT.

This clonotype was counted a few times. This rearrangement joins TRBV20-1 to TRBJ2-7; 7 positions agree with TRBD1. V shed 5 bases and J 2 bases; nucleotides not matched to a gene: 9. The CDR3 has 14 amino acids. Germline V gives CDR1 DFQATT, CDR2 SNEGSKA (reference sequence). This chain's CDR3 is CSAPSDTGAYEQYF. The CDR3 DNA follows: TGCAGTGCTCCTTCTGACACAGGGGCCTACGAGCAGTACTTC.

In its sample, this clonotype ranks as medium-sized. This chain uses TRBV5-1 with TRBJ1-1; tentatively, D is TRBD1 (6 bases). Trimming pared 0 bases from V and 3 bases from J, leaving 6 bases between. The CDR3 is 13 amino acids. Germline V lookup: CDR1 SGHRS, CDR2 YFSETQ. The DNA of the CDR3 is TGCGCCAGCAGCTTGGCAGGGGACACTGAAGCTTTCTTT. This encodes CASSLAGDTEAFF.

This clonotype was detected many times. This chain links TRBV7-9 with TRBJ2-1; 8 bases are a match to TRBD2. V shed 5 bases and J 4 bases; nucleotides not matched to a gene: 13. Germline V lookup: CDR1 SEHNR, CDR2 FQNEAQ (reference sequence). CDR3 length: 17 amino acids. CDR3 amino acids: CASSRGSSSGGYNEQFF. CDR3 sequence (DNA): TGTGCCAGCAGCCGAGGTTCCTCGAGCGGGGGTTACAATGAGCAGTTCTTC.

As to this clonotype: This may stem from a read error, because a much larger clone lies one nucleotide away. V and J are TRBV7-2 and TRBJ1-2; the match to TRBD1 covers 7 bases. CDR1 is SGHTA, CDR2 FQGNSA, per germline. This CDR3 has 16 amino acids. The CDR3 loop reads CACSLTFAGTDYGYTF. The CDR3 DNA reads TGTGCCTGCAGCCTTACCTTCGCCGGGACAGATTATGGCTACACCTTC.

This clonotype was seen only a few times. This chain links TRBV28 with TRBJ1-2; 10 bases map to TRBD1. Germline-derived CDR1 and CDR2 are MDHEN and SYDVKM. This CDR3 is built from 11 residues. J lost 14 bases, V lost 4 bases, and 4 bases had no gene match. CDR3 nucleotide sequence: TGTGCCAGCAGTTCCGACAGGGGGCTAACCTTC. Translation: CASSSDRGLTF.

Points on this clonotype: The germline gene is not matched at one end of the junction; a read error may be the cause. The genes are TRBV28 and TRBJ2-7, with 13 bases matching TRBD2. This CDR3 region has 15 residues. In germline, CDR1 is MDHEN, CDR2 SYDVKM. Here the CDR3 reads CASSYTSGRAYEQYF. DNA for the CDR3: TGTGCCAGCAGTTATACTAGCGGGAGGGCCTACGAACAGTACTTC.

This clonotype has at least ten counts. The rearrangement uses TRBV5-1 and TRBJ2-7; D is perhaps TRBD1 (6 bases). The CDR3 length is 14 residues. In germline, CDR1 is SGHRS, CDR2 YFSETQ. The V end lost 2 bases, the J end lost 2 bases, and 11 bases lay between the germline ends. CDR3 loop: CASSFGQGTYEQYF. The CDR3 DNA is TGCGCCAGCAGCTTCGGCCAGGGGACCTACGAGCAGTACTTC.

This clonotype has at least ten counts. The CDR3 DNA reads TGTGCCACCAGTGGTGTTCTAGCGGGGTCTACAGATACGCAGTATTTT. As protein: CATSGVLAGSTDTQYF. The chain combines TRBV24-1 with TRBJ2-3, with TRBD2 matching 9 bases. V gave up 5 bases and J gave up 3 bases; unmatched junction bases: 8. The CDR3 spans 16 residues. CDR1 is KGHDR and CDR2 is SFDVKD in the germline V gene.

This clonotype turned up a few times. V usage is TRBV11-2 and J usage is TRBJ1-4, with D tentatively TRBD1 (5 bases). Germline CDR1 SGHAT, CDR2 FQNNGV. Trimming took 1 base from V and 12 from J, leaving 21 bases between them. CDR3 size: 16 residues. The CDR3 protein is CASSLGGGTWTSQLFF. The DNA for the CDR3 is TGTGCCAGCAGCTTAGGAGGAGGGACTTGGACCAGTCAACTGTTTTTT.

This clonotype was detected only once. The chain joins TRBV18 to TRBJ2-1, with 14 positions matching TRBD2. The junction had 3 bases not matched to a gene; V was cut back by 0 bases and J by 8 bases. The CDR3 runs 16 residues. Germline lookup yields CDR1 KGHSH and CDR2 LQKENI. The CDR3 reads CASSPPATSGRDEQFF. The CDR3 nucleotides are TGTGCCAGCTCACCACCGGCGACTAGCGGGAGGGATGAGCAGTTCTTC.

Written as DNA, the CDR3 is TGTGCCAGCATCCAGGGGGCCACTAACTATGGCTACACCTTC. It translates to CASIQGATNYGYTF. The chain recombines TRBV28 with TRBJ1-2, with 8 bases fitting TRBD1. V lost 7 bases and J lost 0; bases outside the gene matches: 4. Germline lookup yields CDR1 MDHEN and CDR2 SYDVKM. This CDR3 has 14 residues.

This clonotype appeared many times. The V call is TRBV28, the J call TRBJ2-7; TRBD1 matches 9 bases. The V gene end was trimmed by 4 bases and the J gene end by 3 bases; junction bases not matched to a gene: 16. This CDR3 has 18 residues. Germline loops: CDR1 MDHEN, CDR2 SYDVKM. The CDR3 reads CASSYNIAGQGSNYEQYF. CDR3 coding DNA: TGTGCCAGCAGTTACAATATAGCCGGACAGGGGAGTAACTACGAGCAGTACTTC.

This clonotype is classed as medium-sized. The J gene is TRBJ2-7, the V gene TRBV19, with 7 bases aligning to TRBD1. Germline values: CDR1 LNHDA, CDR2 SQIVND (reference sequence). This CDR3 is 15 amino acids long. Losses at the gene ends were 2 bases for V and 1 base for J; bases not matched to a gene: 5. The CDR3 reads CASSIRGTESYEQYF. The CDR3 coding sequence is TGTGCCAGTAGTATAAGAGGGACAGAGTCCTACGAGCAGTACTTC.

The chain links TRBV24-1 to TRBJ2-7; TRBD1 matches at 7 bases. CDR1 is KGHDR, CDR2 SFDVKD, per germline. The V and J ends lost 9 bases and 6 bases, in that order; junction bases with no gene match: 13. The CDR3 is made up of 14 amino acids. In DNA form, the CDR3 reads TGTGCCACCGCTGGACAGGCAAATAACGGCGAGCAGTACTTC. It is translated as CATAGQANNGEQYF.